The present T cell receptor beta chain was sequenced within a study of CD8 T cells in Susac syndrome. Sequencing of TCR beta was undertaken in CD8+ and CD4+ T cells derived from blood. Both CD4+ and CD8+ T cells were negatively isolated, and TEMRA cells underwent FACS enrichment. CDR3 size: 14 residues. Trimming took 5 bases from V and 0 from J, leaving 12 bases between them. Germline CDR1 is DFQATT and CDR2 is SNEGSKA (reference sequence). Reverse transcription of about 0.5 to 1 ug RNA used random hexamers. The amplification used immunoSEQ multiplex PCR on TCR beta CDR3; it spanned 54 Vbeta and 13 Jbeta. TCRdb ran MiXCR on the immunoSEQ multiplex PCR reads and lists one entry per CDR3 protein. The profile shows just over 300,000 distinct CDR3 sequences, 92% of them singletons.

The source material was CD4+ T cells from PBMCs. The receptor was derived from a human donor with multiple sclerosis. V gene TRBV20-1 combines with J gene TRBJ2-3; unclear D gene. CDR3 nucleotide sequence: TGCAGTGCTGGCCCGCGAGTTAGCACAGATACGCAGTATTTT. It specifies CSAGPRVSTDTQYF.